The 19 T cell receptor beta chains given below trace back to one sample, sequenced in a study of cytomegalovirus exposure and HLA in healthy donors. The PCR contained 60 Vbeta and 13 Jbeta primers. Here immunoSEQ multiplex PCR was the method, and the copy in TCRdb shows in-frame clones only, minus some. The sample includes about 95,000 clones, 70% of them seen just once. The sample comprised PBMCs. The receptors shown here come from a woman aged 50 to 60 in good health and CMV-seropositive.

V gene TRBV4-2 combines with J gene TRBJ2-7; 10 bases match TRBD2. CDR1 and CDR2 (germline): LGHNA, YNFKEQ. The junction had 8 bases not matched to a gene; V was cut back by 5 bases and J by 4 bases. The CDR3 covers 15 residues. The CDR3 loop reads CASSAAGGLGYEQYF. The CDR3 DNA reads TGTGCCAGCAGCGCAGCGGGAGGGCTAGGGTACGAGCAGTACTTC.

In this sample, this clone turned up once. The chain couples TRBV6-5 to TRBJ2-1; 9 bases map to TRBD2. Losses at the gene ends were 6 bases for V and 8 bases for J; bases not matched to a gene: 11. CDR3 size: 15 residues. Per germline, CDR1 MNHEY and CDR2 SVGAGI. DNA for the CDR3: TGTGCCAGCAGACGAGGCGGGAGGGCCGTTGATGAGCAGTTCTTC. Its protein is CASRRGGRAVDEQFF.

This clone was seen only a few times. The chain carries TRBV28 and TRBJ2-3; possibly TRBD2 for D (6 bases). Germline loops: CDR1 MDHEN, CDR2 SYDVKM. The V gene lost 2 bases and the J gene lost 1 base, with 16 bases spanning the gap. CDR3 size: 17 residues. CDR3 in amino acids: CASSLEFLGGGTDTQYF. The CDR3 coding sequence is TGTGCCAGCAGTTTAGAGTTCTTGGGGGGAGGCACAGATACGCAGTATTTT. Complete variable domain (other parts from reference TRBV28 and TRBJ2-3): DVKVTQSSRYLVKRTGEKVFLECVQDMDHENMFWYRQDPGLGLRLIYFSYDVKMKEKGDIPEGYSVSREKKERFSLILESASTNQTSMYLCASSLEFLGGGTDTQYFGPGTRLTVL.

The gene calls are TRBV28 and TRBJ1-1, with 7 bases identical to TRBD1. The germline gives CDR1 MDHEN, CDR2 SYDVKM. The CDR3 has 13 residues. The junction had 7 bases not matched to a gene; V was cut back by 7 bases and J by 5 bases. The CDR3 DNA follows: TGTGCCAGCACCCTACAGGGGAGTACTGAAGCTTTCTTT. It translates to CASTLQGSTEAFF. Variable domain in full (rest from reference TRBV28 and TRBJ1-1): DVKVTQSSRYLVKRTGEKVFLECVQDMDHENMFWYRQDPGLGLRLIYFSYDVKMKEKGDIPEGYSVSREKKERFSLILESASTNQTSMYLCASTLQGSTEAFFGQGTRLTVV.

The rearrangement joins TRBV28 to TRBJ1-5; TRBD1 agrees at 8 bases. V gave up 6 bases and J gave up 3 bases; unmatched junction bases: 7. This CDR3 is 15 amino acids long. Germline assignment: CDR1 MDHEN and CDR2 SYDVKM. The CDR3 DNA is TGTGCCAGCAGGGAGACAGGGGAGTTCAATCAGCCCCAGCATTTT. Its protein product is CASRETGEFNQPQHF.

The chain links TRBV28 to TRBJ1-5; 9 bases line up with TRBD1. This CDR3 is 16 amino acids long. Trimming cost V 6 bases and J 1 base; bases outside gene matches: 7. Germline assignment: CDR1 MDHEN and CDR2 SYDVKM. CDR3 nucleotides: TGTGCCAGCAGCGACAGGGGGTTGGGGAGCAATCAGCCCCAGCATTTT. It yields the protein CASSDRGLGSNQPQHF. Full variable domain (remainder filled in from reference TRBV28 and TRBJ1-5): DVKVTQSSRYLVKRTGEKVFLECVQDMDHENMFWYRQDPGLGLRLIYFSYDVKMKEKGDIPEGYSVSREKKERFSLILESASTNQTSMYLCASSDRGLGSNQPQHFGDGTRLSIL.

The chain employs TRBV30 and TRBJ2-2; a possible D gene is TRBD1 (6 bases). CDR1 is GTSNPN and CDR2 is SVGIG in the germline V gene (reference sequence). V lost 5 bases to trimming and J lost 0 bases, with 16 bases between them. This CDR3 has 16 amino acids. The CDR3 sequence is CAWRLLDRANTGELFF. CDR3 nucleotide sequence: TGTGCCTGGCGCCTCTTGGACAGAGCGAACACCGGGGAGCTGTTTTTT.

This clone was observed once. The chain combines TRBV7-9 with TRBJ2-1; weak D call: TRBD1 (5 bases). Germline CDR1 and CDR2: SEHNR and FQNEAQ (reference sequence). CDR3 length: 15 amino acids. The germline V and J ends were trimmed by 5 bases and 4 bases, with 15 bases remaining between them. The CDR3 region has the DNA TGTGCCAGCAGCAGCAATATGGACAAATACAATGAGCAGTTCTTC. Translating it yields CASSSNMDKYNEQFF.

The rearrangement uses TRBV7-3 and TRBJ2-1, with D perhaps matching TRBD2 (6 bases). Germline V CDR1 and CDR2: SGHTA, FQGTGA. The V and J ends lost 5 bases and 3 bases respectively, with 20 bases between them. The CDR3 length is 17 residues. This CDR3 reads CASSPLLWGEDYNEQFF. DNA for the CDR3: TGTGCCAGCAGCCCCCTCCTTTGGGGGGAGGACTACAATGAGCAGTTCTTC.

CDR3 sequence: CASSLRTSGRITDTQYF. The CDR3, as DNA: TGTGCCAGCAGCCTCCGGACTAGCGGGAGAATCACAGATACGCAGTATTTT. The V and J genes are TRBV7-2 and TRBJ2-3; the match to TRBD2 covers 13 bases. The germline gives CDR1 SGHTA, CDR2 FQGNSA. V trimming: 5 bases; J trimming: 2 bases; junction bases outside the gene matches: 7. This CDR3 contains 17 residues. The full variable domain, completed using reference TRBV7-2 and TRBJ2-3, is GAGVSQSPSNKVTEKGKDVELRCDPISGHTALYWYRQSLGQGLEFLIYFQGNSAPDKSGLPSDRFSAERTGGSVSTLTIQRTQQEDSAVYLCASSLRTSGRITDTQYFGPGTRLTVL.

The genes are TRBV19 and TRBJ2-7; 7 bases map to TRBD1. The V gene end was trimmed by 3 bases and the J gene end by 3 bases; junction bases not matched to a gene: 8. Looked up from germline, CDR1 is LNHDA and CDR2 is SQIVND (reference sequence). The CDR3 length is 15 residues. CDR3 sequence reads: CASSIHGDRVYEQYF. The CDR3 bases are TGTGCCAGTAGTATTCATGGTGACAGGGTCTACGAGCAGTACTTC.

The chain links TRBV18 to TRBJ2-5; 8 bases line up with TRBD2. The end of the DNA aligns better with TRBJ2-7, so the J call may be wrong. The CDR3 is 14 amino acids. CDR1 KGHSH and CDR2 LQKENI come from the germline V gene. This CDR3 reads CASSRGGGRNEQYF. The DNA for the CDR3 is TGTGCCAGCTCACGGGGCGGGGGGCGAAACGAGCAGTACTTC.

The V and J genes are TRBV7-6 and TRBJ2-7; D gene ambiguous. The CDR3 runs 12 residues. Trimming left V 5 bases short and J 7 bases short, with 12 bases between. Germline CDR1 reads SGHVS; CDR2 reads FNYEAQ. CDR3 nucleotides: TGTGCCAGCAGCCATAACGCGAGGGAGCAGTACTTC. It encodes CASSHNAREQYF.

The chain joins TRBV7-2 to TRBJ2-7; 11 bases agree with TRBD1. Looked up from germline, CDR1 is SGHTA and CDR2 is FQGNSA. The CDR3 covers 16 residues. The ends lost 2 bases at V and 7 bases at J; junction bases unmatched: 10. The CDR3 is CASSLTGTGGVREQYF. CDR3 nucleotides: TGTGCCAGCAGCTTAACCGGGACAGGGGGAGTGAGGGAGCAGTACTTC.

This chain joins TRBV19 and TRBJ2-7, with 11 bases aligning to TRBD2. V trimming: 6 bases; J trimming: 1 base; junction bases outside the gene matches: 2. The CDR3 covers 14 residues. Germline V gene lookup returns CDR1 LNHDA and CDR2 SQIVND (reference sequence). CDR3 region: CASSRLAGSYEQYF. The CDR3 coding sequence is TGTGCCAGTAGCAGACTAGCGGGGTCCTACGAGCAGTACTTC.

Only a few counts were recorded for this clone. The chain recombines TRBV6-1 with TRBJ2-1; 11 bases line up with TRBD2. Losses at the gene ends were 8 bases for V and 4 bases for J; bases not matched to a gene: 7. Germline V gene sequence: CDR1 MNHNS, CDR2 SASEGT. The CDR3 extends over 15 amino acids. The CDR3 coding sequence is TGTGCCAGCCTAAGACTAGCGGGGTCTTACAATGAGCAGTTCTTC. This translates into CASLRLAGSYNEQFF.

The rearrangement uses TRBV6-1 and TRBJ2-2, with 7 bases identical to TRBD2. CDR3 length: 16 residues. The germline CDR1 and CDR2 sequences are MNHNS and SASEGT. Trimming removed 2 bases from V and 8 bases from J; junction bases left unmatched: 11. CDR3 region: CASSEFLAGVSGELFF. The DNA of the CDR3 is TGTGCCAGCAGTGAATTCTTGGCGGGAGTTTCGGGGGAGCTGTTTTTT.

This chain links TRBV5-5 with TRBJ1-4, with 7 bases lining up with TRBD1. Germline V CDR1 and CDR2: SGHKS, YYEKEE (reference sequence). CDR3 size: 15 residues. The V segment lost 2 bases and the J segment 3 bases; nucleotides outside the gene matches: 4. The CDR3 loop is CASSFRQGSNEKLFF. The CDR3 coding sequence is TGTGCCAGCAGCTTCCGACAGGGTTCTAATGAAAAACTGTTTTTT. Looking up the rest from reference TRBV5-5 and TRBJ1-4 gives the full variable domain: DAGVTQSPTHLIKTRGQQVTLRCSPISGHKSVSWYQQVLGQGPQFIFQYYEKEERGRGNFPDRFSARQFPNYSSELNVNALLLGDSALYLCASSFRQGSNEKLFFGSGTQLSVL.

The gene calls are TRBV21-1 and TRBJ2-3; the DNA was not used to check the table's D call, TRBD2. TRBV21-1 is reported as a pseudogene. This CDR3 has 17 amino acids. The chain's CDR3 is CASSQEAGTSGRDTQYF. CDR3 nucleotide sequence: TGTGCCAGCAGCCAAGAGGCAGGGACTAGCGGGAGAGATACGCAGTATTTT.